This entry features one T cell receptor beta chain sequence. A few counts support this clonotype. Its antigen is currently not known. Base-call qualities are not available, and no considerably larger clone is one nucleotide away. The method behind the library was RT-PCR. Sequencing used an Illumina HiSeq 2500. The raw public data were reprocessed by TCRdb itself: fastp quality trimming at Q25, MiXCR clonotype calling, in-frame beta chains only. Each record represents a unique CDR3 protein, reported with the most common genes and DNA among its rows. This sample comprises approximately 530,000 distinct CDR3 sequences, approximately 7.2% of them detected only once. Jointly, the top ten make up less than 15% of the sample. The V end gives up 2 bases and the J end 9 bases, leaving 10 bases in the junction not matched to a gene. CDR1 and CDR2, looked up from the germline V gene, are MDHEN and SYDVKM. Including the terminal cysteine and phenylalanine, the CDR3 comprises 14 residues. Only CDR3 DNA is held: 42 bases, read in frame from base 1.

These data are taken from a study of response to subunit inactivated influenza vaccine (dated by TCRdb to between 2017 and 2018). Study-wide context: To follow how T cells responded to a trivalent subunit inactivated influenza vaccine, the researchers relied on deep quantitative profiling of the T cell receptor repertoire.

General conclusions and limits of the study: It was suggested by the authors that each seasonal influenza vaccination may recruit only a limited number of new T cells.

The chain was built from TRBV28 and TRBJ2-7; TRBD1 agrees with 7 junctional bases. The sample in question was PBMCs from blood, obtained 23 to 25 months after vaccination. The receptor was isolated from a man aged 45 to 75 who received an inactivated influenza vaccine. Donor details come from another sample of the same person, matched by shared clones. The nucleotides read TGTGCCAGCAGTTTAGGAATGACAGGGTGGAGGCAGTACTTC. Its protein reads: CASSLGMTGWRQYF. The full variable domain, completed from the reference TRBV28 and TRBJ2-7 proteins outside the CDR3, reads DVKVTQSSRYLVKRTGEKVFLECVQDMDHENMFWYRQDPGLGLRLIYFSYDVKMKEKGDIPEGYSVSREKKERFSLILESASTNQTSMYLCASSLGMTGWRQYFGPGTRLTVT.